The sequence of this T cell receptor beta chain was determined in a study of blood T cell repertoires in COVID-19. Study information: From the United States, Italy and Spain came samples of acute and convalescent COVID-19. Nucleic acid was either cDNA or gDNA, and it came from T cells, B-cell-depleted T cells, or PBMCs.

Original data processing: Reference gene primer amplification gave estimated nucleated cell counts. Libraries were prepared by immunoSEQ multiplex PCR; TCRdb keeps only in-frame clonotypes and omits some of them. V and J calls and clone size follow that table, whereas D and trimming were derived from the DNA. This table holds about 160,000 clones, approximately 86% found once. Germline V gene lookup returns CDR1 LGHDT and CDR2 YNNKEL (reference sequence). V lost 0 bases, J lost 12 bases, and 16 bases lay in between. This CDR3 is 14 amino acids long. Sample: peripheral blood. The rearrangement uses TRBV3-1 (or the pseudogene TRBV3-2) and TRBJ2-3, with D possibly TRBD2 on 6 matching bases. The sequence derives from a man aged 60 to 75 who had recovered from COVID-19. The DNA for the CDR3 is TGTGCCAGCAGCCAAGATCCGGTCGAAACTAGCCAGTATTTT. It is translated as CASSQDPVETSQYF.